Shown below are 5 T cell receptor beta chains from a single sample sequenced in a study of OX40 agonist ivuxolimab in advanced cancers. Libraries were prepared by immunoSEQ multiplex PCR; TCRdb keeps only in-frame clonotypes and omits some of them. The sample consists of 75,000 to 85,000 clones, around nine tenths of them appearing once. The sample consisted of CD4+ or CD8+ T cells sorted from blood, taken in a trial of the OX40 agonist ivuxolimab. These receptors were collected from an adult with an advanced solid tumor such as melanoma, head and neck, liver or kidney cancer.

The V call is TRBV7-2, the J call TRBJ2-7; 8 nucleotides align to TRBD2. This CDR3 spans 16 amino acids. The ends lost 1 base at V and 3 bases at J; junction bases unmatched: 8. Per the germline V gene, CDR1 is SGHTA and CDR2 is FQGNSA. The CDR3 loop reads CASSLGLSGSSYEQYF. The CDR3 bases are TGTGCCAGCAGCTTAGGGTTGAGCGGGAGTAGCTACGAGCAGTACTTC. Based on the CDR3 plus reference TRBV7-2 and TRBJ2-7, the full variable domain is GAGVSQSPSNKVTEKGKDVELRCDPISGHTALYWYRQSLGQGLEFLIYFQGNSAPDKSGLPSDRFSAERTGGSVSTLTIQRTQQEDSAVYLCASSLGLSGSSYEQYFGPGTRLTVT.

This chain joins TRBV5-1 and TRBJ2-3; no firm D call. Trimming took off 4 bases at V and 6 bases at J, with 9 bases between the two ends. This CDR3 spans 12 amino acids. In germline, CDR1 is SGHRS, CDR2 YFSETQ. The CDR3 sequence is CASSNVLDTQYF. CDR3 coding DNA: TGCGCCAGCAGCAACGTACTGGATACGCAGTATTTT.

V is TRBV27 and J is TRBJ2-7; TRBD1 matches 9 bases. The germline V gene encodes CDR1 MNHEY and CDR2 SMNVEV (reference sequence). V gave up 6 bases and J gave up 3 bases; unmatched junction bases: 15. There are 17 residues in the CDR3. The CDR3 loop is CASRGPGTGPENYEQYF. CDR3 coding DNA: TGTGCCAGCAGGGGACCCGGGACAGGGCCGGAAAACTACGAGCAGTACTTC.

CDR3 amino acids: CASTAGVTDTQYF. The CDR3 bases are TGTGCCAGCACCGCCGGGGTCACAGATACGCAGTATTTT. The chain recombines TRBV6-5 with TRBJ2-3; D is possibly TRBD2 (5 bases). From germline, CDR1 is MNHEY and CDR2 SVGAGI. The CDR3 extends over 13 amino acids. The germline V and J ends were trimmed by 7 bases and 2 bases, with 10 bases remaining between them.

A few counts support this clone. The chain recombines TRBV5-1 with TRBJ2-7; 8 bases are a match to TRBD2. V trimming: 0 bases; J trimming: 5 bases; junction bases outside the gene matches: 10. Germline CDR1 reads SGHRS; CDR2 reads YFSETQ. The CDR3 extends over 16 amino acids. CDR3 in DNA: TGCGCCAGCAGCTTGGCCGGGGGGGCAGGGTTCAACGAGCAGTACTTC. Protein product: CASSLAGGAGFNEQYF.